These 17 T cell receptor beta chains were all obtained from the same sample, sequenced in a study of T cell responses to AZD1222 COVID-19 vaccine. Profiling relied on immunoSEQ multiplex PCR, and the TCRdb table lists in-frame clones only, not all of them. The sample gives over 95,000 clones, roughly nine tenths of which show up once; approximately 4.9% is in the top ten. The starting material was peripheral blood, obtained on day 0 of AZD1222 vaccination. The source is an adult in good health.

CDR3 sequence reads: CAISLGDYGYTF. In DNA, the CDR3 is TGTGCCATCAGTCTGGGGGACTATGGCTACACCTTC. The genes are TRBV10-3 and TRBJ1-2; D might be TRBD1 (5 bases). Trimming shortened V by 5 bases and J by 3 bases, and 7 bases separated the two germline ends. Germline lookup yields CDR1 ENHRY and CDR2 SYGVKD. This CDR3 is built from 12 residues.

The chain links TRBV27 to TRBJ2-1, with D maybe TRBD1 (5 bases). This CDR3 is built from 15 residues. V dropped 1 base and J dropped 5 bases, with 12 bases sitting between them. Germline V lookup: CDR1 MNHEY, CDR2 SMNVEV (reference sequence). CDR3 residues: CASSLWQGGHNEQFF. The DNA of the CDR3 is TGTGCCAGCAGTTTATGGCAGGGCGGACACAATGAGCAGTTCTTC.

This sequence joins TRBV5-1 and TRBJ2-7; 9 nucleotides line up with TRBD1. J gave up 4 bases and V 5 bases, and 16 bases lay outside the gene matches. The CDR3 covers 17 residues. The germline V gene encodes CDR1 SGHRS and CDR2 YFSETQ. CDR3 nucleotide sequence: TGCGCCAGCAGTAGGTTTGTAATAGGACAGGGGTCGTACGAGCAGTACTTC. This sequence encodes CASSRFVIGQGSYEQYF.

The chain is built from TRBV7-2 and TRBJ2-7; D is possibly TRBD1 (5 bases). V was clipped by 1 base and J by 3 bases, with 16 bases between them. The CDR3 consists of 16 residues. Per the germline V gene, CDR1 is SGHTA and CDR2 is FQGNSA. This CDR3 reads CASSLVVRTPYYEQYF. CDR3 nucleotides: TGTGCCAGCAGCTTAGTGGTAAGGACACCATACTACGAGCAGTACTTC.

This clone was counted a single time. At one end, the junction sequence differs from germline, possibly due to a read error. J is TRBJ2-7 and V is TRBV7-7, with TRBD1 matching 9 bases. Germline V gene lookup returns CDR1 SSHAT and CDR2 FNYEAQ (reference sequence). This CDR3 has 13 amino acids. The CDR3 region has the DNA TGTGCTAGCAGCAAGGACAGGGGAGGCGAGCAGTACTTC. Residues: CASSKDRGGEQYF.

The chain carries TRBV27 and TRBJ1-1, with D perhaps TRBD1 (6 bases). Germline CDR1 is MNHEY and CDR2 is SMNVEV (reference sequence). CDR3 length equals 15 residues. Trimming shortened V by 4 bases and J by 4 bases, and 16 bases separated the two germline ends. DNA of the CDR3: TGTGCCAGCAGTTCCCTTGCGGGGGCGGGCACTGAAGCTTTCTTT. The encoded protein is CASSSLAGAGTEAFF.

This clone appeared a few times. The genes are TRBV12-5 and TRBJ1-4; D is undetermined. Trimming cost V 3 bases and J 8 bases, with 13 bases left between them. The CDR3 has 14 residues. Germline lookup yields CDR1 LGHNT and CDR2 FRNRAP. The CDR3 DNA reads as TGTGCTAGTGGTTTAGAGAGGGCCGGGGAAAAACTGTTTTTT. Amino acid sequence: CASGLERAGEKLFF. Variable domain in full (rest from reference TRBV12-5 and TRBJ1-4): DARVTQTPRHKVTEMGQEVTMRCQPILGHNTVFWYRQTMMQGLELLAYFRNRAPLDDSGMPKDRFSAEMPDATLATLKIQPSEPRDSAVYFCASGLERAGEKLFFGSGTQLSVL.

This chain uses TRBV5-1 with TRBJ1-5, with unresolved D. The CDR3 extends over 15 amino acids. The germline V gene has CDR1 SGHRS and CDR2 YFSETQ. The ends were cut back, 1 base at V and 5 bases at J, with 13 bases in the middle. The CDR3 DNA reads TGCGCCAGCAGCTTGCATTGGGGTCAGGATCAGCCCCAGCATTTT. It specifies CASSLHWGQDQPQHF.

V is TRBV6-5 and J is TRBJ1-1; D is ambiguous. The CDR3 has 14 amino acids. V lost 4 bases and J 5 bases, leaving 14 bases between the germline ends. Looked up from germline, CDR1 is MNHEY and CDR2 is SVGAGI. In DNA form, the CDR3 reads TGTGCCAGCAGTTCTACTGCCAAGCAGACTGAAGCTTTCTTT. Translating it yields CASSSTAKQTEAFF.

The chain has TRBV27 and TRBJ1-2; TRBD1 is a possible D gene (5 bases). This CDR3 has 14 amino acids. In germline, CDR1 is MNHEY, CDR2 SMNVEV (reference sequence). Between the trimmed V and J ends, which lost 5 bases and 4 bases, there was a span of 14 bases. This chain's CDR3 is CASSPRRGSYGYTF. The CDR3, as DNA: TGTGCCAGCAGTCCGCGGAGGGGCTCCTATGGCTACACCTTC.

This chain joins TRBV7-3 and TRBJ2-1; 7 positions agree with TRBD1. CDR1 and CDR2 (germline): SGHTA, FQGTGA. Germline trimming cut 4 bases from V and 7 bases from J; bases unmatched to any gene: 10. The CDR3 is 15 residues long. The CDR3 DNA is TGTGCCAGCAGCTGGAAAGGGGGCTATGGAAATGAGCAGTTCTTC. Amino acid sequence: CASSWKGGYGNEQFF.

This clone appeared a single time. The rearrangement joins TRBV7-3 to TRBJ1-1; unclear D gene. V was pared by 0 bases and J by 3 bases, with 5 bases between. Germline-derived CDR1 and CDR2 are SGHTA and FQGTGA. There are 13 residues in the CDR3. This chain's CDR3 is CASSLTGDTEAFF. CDR3 DNA: TGTGCCAGCAGCTTAACTGGGGACACTGAAGCTTTCTTT.

The chain couples TRBV7-6 to TRBJ1-1; D unclear. Trimming pared 0 bases from V and 1 base from J, leaving 12 bases between. In germline, CDR1 is SGHVS, CDR2 FNYEAQ. The CDR3 is 16 residues long. For the CDR3, the DNA is TGTGCCAGCAGCTTAGCTCGGCGACTGACGAACACTGAAGCTTTCTTT. Amino acid sequence: CASSLARRLTNTEAFF.

This rearrangement joins TRBV27 to TRBJ1-5; 8 positions match TRBD1. CDR1 and CDR2 (germline): MNHEY, SMNVEV (reference sequence). The CDR3 totals 14 residues. The trim removed 5 bases at V and 4 bases at J, leaving 4 bases unmatched. This CDR3 reads CASSHRDRNQPQHF. Here the CDR3 DNA reads TGTGCCAGCAGTCACCGGGACAGGAATCAGCCCCAGCATTTT.

This chain joins TRBV28 and TRBJ1-4; D remains unclear. V lost 6 bases and J lost 0, with 8 bases in between. CDR1 is MDHEN and CDR2 is SYDVKM in the germline V gene. The CDR3 consists of 14 residues. The CDR3 loop is CASSPPPTNEKLFF. Here the CDR3 DNA reads TGTGCCAGCAGCCCTCCGCCAACTAATGAAAAACTGTTTTTT.

The chain couples TRBV18 to TRBJ1-1; tentatively, D is TRBD1 (5 bases). The CDR3 sequence is 14 residues long. V was pared by 6 bases and J by 1 base, with 12 bases between. Germline V gene lookup returns CDR1 KGHSH and CDR2 LQKENI. The CDR3 region has the DNA TGTGCCAGCTCGGCCGGGACCGAGAACACTGAAGCTTTCTTT. Protein product: CASSAGTENTEAFF.

The chain links TRBV6-5 to TRBJ2-5; perhaps TRBD2 as D (5 bases). Germline V gene data show CDR1 as MNHEY and CDR2 as SVGAGI. Trimming took 6 bases from V and 3 from J, leaving 14 bases between them. This CDR3 is 14 amino acids long. The CDR3 DNA sequence: TGTGCCAGCAGGCCCAGAGGGCGCGAAGAGACCCAGTACTTC. This codes for CASRPRGREETQYF.